The rows below give T cell receptor beta chains drawn from one sample of a study of neoadjuvant nivolumab and ipilimumab in lung cancer. Measured with immunoSEQ multiplex PCR; TCRdb has only the in-frame clones, and not every one. The sample holds some 29,000 clones, 83% seen once. The sample consisted of tumor tissue, taken after neoadjuvant nivolumab, alone or with ipilimumab, at or shortly before surgery. All receptors derive from an adult with non-small cell lung cancer. The CDR3 runs from the conserved cysteine through the conserved F or W. A D gene is named only where the DNA matches it firmly. Clone size is not always given. Where it is, it says once, few, many or a class for expanded clones.

d_call	v_call	clone_size	j_call	cdr3_aa	cdr3_nt
-	TRBV15	-	TRBJ2-7	CATSRGRVEQYF	TGTGCCACCAGCAGAGGGAGGGTCGAGCAGTACTTC
-	TRBV6-1	once	TRBJ2-7	CATNTGYEQYF	TGTGCCACCAATACAGGTTACGAGCAGTACTTC
TRBD1	TRBV7-9	-	TRBJ2-1	CASSTRVGTGLFEQFF	TGTGCCAGCAGCACAAGGGTCGGGACAGGGCTGTTTGAGCAGTTCTTC
-	TRBV18	-	TRBJ2-5	CASSPGLTQETQYF	TGTGCCAGCTCTCCGGGACTTACTCAAGAGACCCAGTACTTC
-	TRBV9	-	TRBJ2-5	CASSAETGSQETQYF	TGTGCCAGCAGCGCCGAGACAGGTTCCCAAGAGACCCAGTACTTC
TRBD1	TRBV7-2	-	TRBJ2-3	CASSVDRGVDTQYF	TGTGCCAGCAGCGTCGACAGGGGGGTAGATACGCAGTATTTT
-	TRBV6-6	-	TRBJ1-5	CASSYFGRPQHF	TGTGCCAGCAGTTATTTTGGGAGGCCCCAGCATTTT
-	TRBV6-6	-	TRBJ2-5	CASSYPQATGETQYF	TGTGCCAGCAGTTACCCACAGGCCACCGGGGAGACCCAGTACTTC
-	TRBV5-5	-	TRBJ2-5	CASSPTLWGTQETQYF	TGTGCCAGCAGCCCGACTCTCTGGGGTACCCAAGAGACCCAGTACTTC
TRBD1	TRBV19	-	TRBJ1-3	CASSRQGSGLNTIYF	TGTGCCAGTAGTCGACAGGGGAGCGGATTAAACACCATATATTTT
TRBD2	TRBV7-6	-	TRBJ2-1	CASSQPTSGGSDEQFF	TGTGCCAGCAGCCAACCCACTAGCGGGGGGAGCGATGAGCAGTTCTTC
TRBD2	TRBV30	-	TRBJ2-6	CAWSRGAGANVLTF	TGTGCCTGGAGTCGGGGGGCTGGGGCCAACGTCCTGACTTTC
-	TRBV2	-	TRBJ1-5	CASSLRRTVWAVSNQPQHF	TGTGCCAGCAGTTTACGTCGGACAGTGTGGGCGGTTAGCAATCAGCCCCAGCATTTT
TRBD2	TRBV7-9	-	TRBJ2-1	CASRRSGGGGVWYNEQFF	TGTGCCAGCAGACGTTCCGGGGGGGGTGGTGTTTGGTACAATGAGCAGTTCTTC
-	TRBV5-4	once	TRBJ2-6	CASSLGFGANVLTF	TGTGCCAGCAGCTTGGGTTTTGGGGCCAACGTCCTGACTTTC
-	TRBV5-8	-	TRBJ1-2	CASSLGDRTPIYGYTF	TGTGCCAGCAGCTTGGGCGACAGGACACCCATCTATGGCTACACCTTC
TRBD1	TRBV29-1	-	TRBJ2-1	CSVLGGQGISEQFF	TGCAGCGTCCTGGGGGGACAGGGAATAAGTGAGCAGTTCTTC
-	TRBV18	-	TRBJ2-7	CASSPPSAGPEQYF	TGTGCCAGCTCACCACCATCGGCGGGGCCCGAGCAGTACTTC
-	TRBV5-1	once	TRBJ2-3	CASNYQALGSDTQYF	TGCGCCAGCAACTATCAAGCATTAGGGTCGGATACGCAGTATTTT
-	TRBV2	-	TRBJ1-5	CARGSDQPQHF	TGTGCCAGGGGGTCAGATCAGCCCCAGCATTTT
TRBD1	TRBV19	-	TRBJ1-2	CASRGQGYYGYTF	TGTGCCAGTAGGGGACAGGGCTACTATGGCTACACCTTC
-	TRBV5-1	once	TRBJ1-6	CASSLGLTGLPLHF	TGCGCCAGCAGCTTGGGTTTAACAGGGTTACCCCTCCACTTT
-	TRBV6-1	-	TRBJ2-4	CASSEKGIGIQYF	TGTGCCAGCAGTGAAAAGGGGATTGGCATTCAGTACTTC
-	TRBV28	few	TRBJ1-5	CASSSGQQWGQPQHF	TGTGCCAGCAGTTCCGGACAGCAGTGGGGCCAGCCCCAGCATTTT
-	TRBV15	-	TRBJ1-5	CATSRSTQSQHF	TGTGCCACCAGCAGATCGACCCAGTCCCAGCATTTT
TRBD2	TRBV7-2	-	TRBJ2-7	CASSWASGAYEQYF	TGTGCCAGCAGCTGGGCTAGCGGGGCCTACGAGCAGTACTTC
-	TRBV5-1	-	TRBJ2-5	CASSSTGTGETQYF	TGCGCCAGCAGCTCCACAGGGACCGGGGAGACCCAGTACTTC
-	TRBV7-9	-	TRBJ2-5	CASSLTGVPGQETQYF	TGTGCCAGCAGCTTGACAGGCGTACCGGGACAAGAGACCCAGTACTTC
-	TRBV29-1	-	TRBJ2-1	CSVEGGLYNEQFF	TGCAGCGTAGAGGGGGGGCTCTACAATGAGCAGTTCTTC
-	TRBV11-2	-	TRBJ1-1	CASSLVGGPLGTEAFF	TGTGCCAGCAGCTTAGTCGGGGGTCCCCTGGGCACTGAAGCTTTCTTT
-	TRBV7-8	-	TRBJ2-5	CASSTGPDGETQYF	TGTGCCAGCAGCACCGGGCCAGATGGGGAGACCCAGTACTTC
-	TRBV27	-	TRBJ2-3	CASTARPPTDTQYF	TGTGCCAGCACAGCCCGACCCCCCACAGATACGCAGTATTTT
-	TRBV18	-	TRBJ2-7	CASSLTLREQYF	TGTGCCAGCTCATTGACTCTCCGAGAGCAGTACTTC
-	TRBV18	few	TRBJ2-1	CASSISEFEQFF	TGTGCCAGCTCAATAAGCGAATTTGAGCAGTTCTTC
TRBD2	TRBV11-2	-	TRBJ2-5	CASSFRSPRGGKGETQYF	TGTGCCAGCAGTTTCCGGTCCCCCCGCGGGGGGAAGGGAGAGACCCAGTACTTC
TRBD1	TRBV30	-	TRBJ2-7	CAWRAPDRGPGEQYF	TGTGCCTGGAGGGCACCTGACAGGGGCCCCGGCGAGCAGTACTTC
TRBD1	TRBV2	-	TRBJ2-3	CASSEEQPAQGADTQYF	TGTGCCAGCAGTGAGGAGCAGCCGGCCCAGGGGGCAGATACGCAGTATTTT
-	TRBV20-1	few	TRBJ1-2	CSAISNYGYTF	TGCAGTGCCATTTCTAACTATGGCTACACCTTC
TRBD2	TRBV30	-	TRBJ2-2	CAWSRGRAWTGELFF	TGTGCCTGGAGTCGCGGGAGGGCCTGGACCGGGGAGCTGTTTTTT
-	TRBV6-5	-	TRBJ1-1	CASRPTVQNTEAFF	TGTGCCAGCAGGCCGACAGTGCAGAACACTGAAGCTTTCTTT
-	TRBV5-6	-	TRBJ1-5	CASSWGDQPQHF	TGTGCCAGCAGCTGGGGGGATCAGCCCCAGCATTTT
-	TRBV5-1	-	TRBJ1-4	CASSFTGTGEKLFF	TGCGCCAGCAGCTTTACAGGTACAGGAGAAAAACTGTTTTTT
-	TRBV6-1	-	TRBJ1-5	CASTRGGDQPQHF	TGTGCCAGCACTCGTGGGGGGGATCAGCCCCAGCATTTT
-	TRBV5-1	-	TRBJ1-5	CASSPGQPGQPQHF	TGCGCCAGCAGCCCCGGACAGCCCGGTCAGCCCCAGCATTTT
-	TRBV11-2	-	TRBJ1-1	CASSLDGLGHADFF	TGTGCCAGCAGCTTAGACGGGTTGGGACATGCGGATTTCTTT
-	TRBV6-1	-	TRBJ1-1	CASRLIRMGNTEAFF	TGTGCCAGCAGGCTTATCAGGATGGGGAACACTGAAGCTTTCTTT
-	TRBV29-1	-	TRBJ2-5	CSVERVAGETQYF	TGCAGCGTTGAGCGAGTCGCCGGGGAGACCCAGTACTTC
-	TRBV30	-	TRBJ1-1	CAWISREVESEAFF	TGTGCCTGGATCAGCAGGGAGGTAGAGTCGGAAGCTTTCTTT
-	TRBV19	-	TRBJ2-5	CASSIDRSETQYF	TGTGCCAGTAGTATCGACAGATCAGAGACCCAGTACTTC
TRBD1	TRBV10-3	few	TRBJ2-5	CAIRSDRGIGETQYF	TGTGCCATCAGATCGGACAGGGGGATAGGGGAGACCCAGTACTTC